This T cell receptor (beta chain) was found in a study of OX40 agonist ivuxolimab in advanced cancers. Assay: immunoSEQ multiplex PCR; the TCRdb copy retains only in-frame clones and omits some. The data show about 79,000 clones, 75% to 95% seen once. In its sample, this clone was seen once. Its antigen is unidentified. Findings and caveats of the study: By week 6 at 0.1 to 3.0 mg/kg, blood CD4+ and CD8+ T cells had expanded clonally. The antigen specificity of the peripheral T cells (those that were expanded) was not determined. The average count of expanded clones was higher among CD8+ T cells than among CD4+.

The CDR3 loop spans 13 amino acids. Losses at the gene ends were 11 bases for V and 3 bases for J; bases not matched to a gene: 7. Germline V gene lookup returns CDR1 MNHEY and CDR2 SVGAGI. This specimen was CD4+ or CD8+ T cells sorted from blood, taken in a trial of the OX40 agonist ivuxolimab. The J gene is TRBJ2-5, the V gene TRBV6-5; TRBD2 aligns across 9 bases. This TCR derives from an adult with an advanced solid tumor such as melanoma, head and neck, liver or kidney cancer. CDR3 DNA: TGTGCCGTACGACTAGCGGTTAAAGAGACCCAGTACTTC. Its translation is CAVRLAVKETQYF.